This T cell receptor (beta chain) was profiled in a study of blood T cell repertoires in COVID-19. Looking at the study overall: Sites in the United States, Italy and Spain provided acute and convalescent COVID-19 samples. From T cells, B-cell-depleted T cells, or PBMCs came the material, which was cDNA or gDNA.

Per the study methods: It was from reference gene primer amplification that nucleated cell counts were estimated. Method: immunoSEQ multiplex PCR; TCRdb's copy keeps in-frame clones and lacks some. V, J and clone size are taken as reported in that table, and D and trimming were inferred from the DNA itself. The sample consists of 200,000 to 300,000 clones, 84% of them appearing once. V lost 6 bases to trimming and J lost 8 bases, with 14 bases between them. Germline-derived CDR1 and CDR2 are KGHSH and LQKENI. This CDR3 spans 13 amino acids. The V call is TRBV18, the J call TRBJ2-1; D is unclear. The specimen was peripheral blood. This clonotype was sampled from a human donor in a cohort sampled during active COVID-19. CDR3: CASSLGLRDEQFF. CDR3 bases: TGTGCCAGCTCCTTAGGTCTACGGGATGAGCAGTTCTTC.